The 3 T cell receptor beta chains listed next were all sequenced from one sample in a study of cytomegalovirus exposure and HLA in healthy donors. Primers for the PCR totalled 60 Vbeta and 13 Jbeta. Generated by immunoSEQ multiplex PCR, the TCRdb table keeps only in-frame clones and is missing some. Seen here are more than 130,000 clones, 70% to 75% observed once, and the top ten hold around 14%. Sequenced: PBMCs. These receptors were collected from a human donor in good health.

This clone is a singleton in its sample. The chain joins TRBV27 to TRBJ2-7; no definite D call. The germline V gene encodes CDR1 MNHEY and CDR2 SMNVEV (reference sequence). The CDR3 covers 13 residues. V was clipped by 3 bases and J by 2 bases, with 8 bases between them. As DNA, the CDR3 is TGTGCCAGCAGTTTTGGGCTAACCTACGAGCAGTACTTC. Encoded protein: CASSFGLTYEQYF.

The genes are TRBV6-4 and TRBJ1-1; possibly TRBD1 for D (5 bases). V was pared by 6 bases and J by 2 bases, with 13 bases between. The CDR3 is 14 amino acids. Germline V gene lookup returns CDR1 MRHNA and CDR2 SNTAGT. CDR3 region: CASSASGVNTEAFF. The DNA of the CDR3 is TGTGCCAGCAGCGCCTCGGGGGTCAACACTGAAGCTTTCTTT.

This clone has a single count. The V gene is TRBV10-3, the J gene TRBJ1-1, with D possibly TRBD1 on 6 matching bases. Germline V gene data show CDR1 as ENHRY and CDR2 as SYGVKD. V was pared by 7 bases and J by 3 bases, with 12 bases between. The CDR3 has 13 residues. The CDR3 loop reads CAINGGQHTEAFF. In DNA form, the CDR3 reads TGTGCCATCAATGGGGGACAACACACTGAAGCTTTCTTT.